Described below is a single TCR beta chain sequence and its context. The antigen is undetermined. This CDR3 contains 15 residues. J lost 4 bases, V lost 6 bases, and 8 bases had no gene match. The TCRbeta library was prepared with unique molecular identifiers. TCRdb re-analysed the PCR reads in MiXCR, keeping a single row per CDR3 protein. The sample records 700,000 to 950,000 distinct CDR3 sequences, 15% to 20% being singletons. This sample is part of a study of T-cell reconstitution after alpha-beta-depleted transplantation in children. Broader study findings: Certain patients had high TCRbeta diversity at day 60, and it came from recipient T cells and thymic progenitors that survived. At around two months after transplant, the alpha-beta T cells were reportedly derived from several hundred expanded clones that came from non-depleted graft cells. T-cell counts and diversity were attributed mostly to newly produced T cells one year after transplant.

The sample here was PBMCs, mostly from graft donor cells, taken 360 days after TCRalphabeta/CD19-depleted stem cell transplant. The receptor was derived from a male patient aged 10 to 17 who had a stem cell transplant for acute lymphoblastic leukemia, so the T cells may come from the graft donor. The chain joins TRBV12-3 or TRBV12-4 to TRBJ1-4; TRBD1 matches at 7 bases. CDR3: CASSVTGTDNEKLFF. CDR3 coding DNA: TGTGCCAGCAGCGTAACCGGGACAGATAATGAAAAACTGTTTTTT.